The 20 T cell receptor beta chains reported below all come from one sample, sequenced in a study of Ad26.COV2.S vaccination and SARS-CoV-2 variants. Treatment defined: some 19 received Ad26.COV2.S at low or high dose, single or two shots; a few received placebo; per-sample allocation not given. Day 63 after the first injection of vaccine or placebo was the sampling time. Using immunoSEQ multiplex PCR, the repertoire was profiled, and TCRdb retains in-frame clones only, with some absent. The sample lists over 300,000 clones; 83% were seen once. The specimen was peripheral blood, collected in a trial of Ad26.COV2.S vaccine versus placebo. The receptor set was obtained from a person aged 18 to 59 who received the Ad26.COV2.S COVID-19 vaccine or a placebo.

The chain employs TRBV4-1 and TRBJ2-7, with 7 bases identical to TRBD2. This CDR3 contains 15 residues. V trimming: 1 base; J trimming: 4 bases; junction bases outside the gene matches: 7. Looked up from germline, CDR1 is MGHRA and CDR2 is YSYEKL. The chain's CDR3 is CASSQVGTNAYEQYF. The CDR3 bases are TGCGCCAGCAGCCAAGTGGGGACTAACGCGTACGAGCAGTACTTC.

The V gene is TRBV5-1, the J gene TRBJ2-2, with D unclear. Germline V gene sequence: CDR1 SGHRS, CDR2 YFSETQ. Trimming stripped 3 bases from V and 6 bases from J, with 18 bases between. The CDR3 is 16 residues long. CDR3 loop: CASSWSLADTAGELFF. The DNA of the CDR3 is TGCGCCAGCAGCTGGTCGCTTGCGGATACGGCCGGGGAGCTGTTTTTT.

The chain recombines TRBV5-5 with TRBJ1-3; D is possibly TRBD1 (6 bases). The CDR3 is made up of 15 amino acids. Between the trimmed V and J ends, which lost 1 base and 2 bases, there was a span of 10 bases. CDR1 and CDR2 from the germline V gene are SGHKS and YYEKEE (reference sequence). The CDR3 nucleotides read TGTGCCAGCAGCTTGAACGGGGGCACTGGAAACACCATATATTTT. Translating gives CASSLNGGTGNTIYF.

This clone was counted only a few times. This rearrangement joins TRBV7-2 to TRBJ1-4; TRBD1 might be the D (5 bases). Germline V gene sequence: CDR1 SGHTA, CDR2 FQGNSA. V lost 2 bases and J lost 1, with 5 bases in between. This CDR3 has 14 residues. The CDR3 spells CASSLQGTNEKLFF. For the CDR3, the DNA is TGTGCCAGCAGCTTACAGGGAACTAATGAAAAACTGTTTTTT.

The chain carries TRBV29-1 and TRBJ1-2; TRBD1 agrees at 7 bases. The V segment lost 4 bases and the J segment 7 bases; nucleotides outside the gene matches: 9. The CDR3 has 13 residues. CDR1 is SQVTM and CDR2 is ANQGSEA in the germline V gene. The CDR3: CSVGDRVSFGYTF. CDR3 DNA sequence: TGCAGCGTTGGAGACAGGGTATCATTTGGCTACACCTTC. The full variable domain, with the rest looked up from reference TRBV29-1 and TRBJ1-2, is SAVISQKPSRDICQRGTSLTIQCQVDSQVTMMFWYRQQPGQSLTLIATANQGSEATYESGFVIDKFPISRPNLTFSTLTVSNMSPEDSSIYLCSVGDRVSFGYTFGSGTRLTVV.

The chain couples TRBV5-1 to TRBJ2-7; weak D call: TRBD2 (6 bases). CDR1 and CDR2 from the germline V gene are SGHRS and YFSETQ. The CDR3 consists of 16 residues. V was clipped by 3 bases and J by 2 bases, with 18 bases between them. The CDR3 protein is CASSSAGPRIPYEQYF. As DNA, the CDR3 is TGCGCCAGCAGCTCGGCGGGACCCCGAATTCCCTACGAGCAGTACTTC.

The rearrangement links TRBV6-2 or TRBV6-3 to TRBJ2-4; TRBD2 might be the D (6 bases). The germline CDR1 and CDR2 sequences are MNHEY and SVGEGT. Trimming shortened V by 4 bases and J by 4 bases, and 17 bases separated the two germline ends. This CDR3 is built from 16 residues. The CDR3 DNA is TGTGCCAGCAGTTCACTCGGGCAGGGAGGAAAAAACATTCAGTACTTC. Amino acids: CASSSLGQGGKNIQYF.

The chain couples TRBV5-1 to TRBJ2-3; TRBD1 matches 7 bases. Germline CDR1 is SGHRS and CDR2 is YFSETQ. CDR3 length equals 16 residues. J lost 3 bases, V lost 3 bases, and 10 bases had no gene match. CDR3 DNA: TGCGCCAGCAGCTCGGGTGACAGGGCGTTTACAGATACGCAGTATTTT. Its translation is CASSSGDRAFTDTQYF.

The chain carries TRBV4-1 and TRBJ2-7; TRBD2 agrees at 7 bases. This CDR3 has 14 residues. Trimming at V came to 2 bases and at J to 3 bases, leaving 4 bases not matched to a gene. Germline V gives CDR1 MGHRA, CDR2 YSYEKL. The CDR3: CASSQWAGDYEQYF. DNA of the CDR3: TGCGCCAGCAGCCAATGGGCGGGGGACTACGAGCAGTACTTC.

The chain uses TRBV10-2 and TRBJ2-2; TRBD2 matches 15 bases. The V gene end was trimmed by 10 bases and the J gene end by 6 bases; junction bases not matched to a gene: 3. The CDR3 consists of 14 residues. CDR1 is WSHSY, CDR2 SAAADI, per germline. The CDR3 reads CAIRTSGRAGELFF. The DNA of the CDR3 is TGCGCCATCAGGACTAGCGGGAGGGCCGGGGAGCTGTTTTTT.

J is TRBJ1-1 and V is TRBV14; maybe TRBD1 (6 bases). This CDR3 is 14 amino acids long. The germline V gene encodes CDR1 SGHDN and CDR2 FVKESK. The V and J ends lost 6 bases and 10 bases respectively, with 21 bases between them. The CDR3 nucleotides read TGTGCCAGCAGGCCATACAGGGATGCTGGGATAGCTTTCTTT. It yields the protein CASRPYRDAGIAFF.

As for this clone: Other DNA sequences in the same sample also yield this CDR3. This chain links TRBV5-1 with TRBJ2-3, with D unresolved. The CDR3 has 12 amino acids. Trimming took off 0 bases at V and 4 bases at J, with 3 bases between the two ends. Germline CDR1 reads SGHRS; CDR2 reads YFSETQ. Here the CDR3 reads CASSLEADTQYF. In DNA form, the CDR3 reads TGCGCCAGCAGCTTGGAAGCAGATACGCAGTATTTT.

The CDR3 protein is CASSYGRDQPQHF. DNA for the CDR3: TGTGCCAGCAGCTACGGGCGGGATCAGCCCCAGCATTTT. The rearrangement links TRBV7-2 to TRBJ1-5; the D is unclear. The CDR3 is 13 residues long. In germline, CDR1 is SGHTA, CDR2 FQGNSA. The ends were cut back, 4 bases at V and 5 bases at J, with 9 bases in the middle.

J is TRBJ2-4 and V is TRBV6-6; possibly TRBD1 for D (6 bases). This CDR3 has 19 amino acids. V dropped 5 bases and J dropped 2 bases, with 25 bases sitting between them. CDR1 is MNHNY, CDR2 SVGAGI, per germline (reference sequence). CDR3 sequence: CASSPTQTDSIVSKNIQYF. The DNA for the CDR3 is TGTGCCAGCAGTCCAACCCAGACGGACAGTATCGTTTCCAAAAACATTCAGTACTTC.

The CDR3 region has the DNA TGCAGTGCTAGTTCAGGGGCTCTCTCCGAGCAGTACTTC. As protein: CSASSGALSEQYF. This chain joins TRBV20-1 and TRBJ2-7; D possibly corresponds to TRBD1 (6 bases). V gave up 3 bases and J gave up 6 bases, with 15 bases separating them. The CDR3 runs to 13 residues. The germline V gene has CDR1 DFQATT and CDR2 SNEGSKA (reference sequence).

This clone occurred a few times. This chain's CDR3 is CASSRRGDQPQHF. Written as DNA, the CDR3 is TGTGCCAGCAGCCGACGAGGGGATCAGCCCCAGCATTTT. V gene TRBV7-2 combines with J gene TRBJ1-5; D perhaps matches TRBD1 (5 bases). Germline CDR1 and CDR2: SGHTA and FQGNSA. The germline V and J ends were trimmed by 5 bases and 5 bases, with 10 bases remaining between them. The CDR3 is 13 residues long.

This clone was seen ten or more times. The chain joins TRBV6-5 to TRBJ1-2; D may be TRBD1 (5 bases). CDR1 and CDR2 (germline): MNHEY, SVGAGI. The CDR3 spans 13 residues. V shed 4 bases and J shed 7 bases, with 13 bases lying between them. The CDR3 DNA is TGTGCCAGCAGTTTCCCCGACGGGGGTGGCTACACCTTC. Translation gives CASSFPDGGGYTF.

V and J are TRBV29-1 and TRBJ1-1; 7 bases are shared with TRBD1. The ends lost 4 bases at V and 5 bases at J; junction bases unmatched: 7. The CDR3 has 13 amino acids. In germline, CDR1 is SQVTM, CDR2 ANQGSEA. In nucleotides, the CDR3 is TGCAGCGTTGTTAGACAGGGTGGAACTGAAGCTTTCTTT. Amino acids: CSVVRQGGTEAFF.

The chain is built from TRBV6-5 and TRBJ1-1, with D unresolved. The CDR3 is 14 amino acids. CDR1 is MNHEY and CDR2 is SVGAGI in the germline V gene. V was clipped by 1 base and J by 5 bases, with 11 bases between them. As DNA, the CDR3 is TGTGCCAGCAGTTACTATCGAGGAGGAACTGAAGCTTTCTTT. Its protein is CASSYYRGGTEAFF.

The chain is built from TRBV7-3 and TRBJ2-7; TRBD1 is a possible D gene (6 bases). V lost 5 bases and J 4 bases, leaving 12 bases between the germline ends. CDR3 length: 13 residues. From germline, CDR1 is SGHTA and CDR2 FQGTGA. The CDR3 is CASSPDRRYEQYF. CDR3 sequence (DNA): TGTGCCAGCAGCCCCGACAGGAGATACGAGCAGTACTTC.